Below, 22 T cell receptor beta chains from the same sample are listed, as sequenced in a study of shared clonotypes between healthy human individuals. Profiled with immunoSEQ multiplex PCR; TCRdb holds only in-frame clones, not every one. In the table there are about 330,000 clones, around 86% of which are singletons. The sequenced sample was memory CD8+ T cells sorted from blood. The subset: CD45RO+ cells pooled with CCR7-negative TemRA cells. The origin of the receptors is a man aged 18 to 29 in good health.

This clone was counted once. The V gene is TRBV25-1, the J gene TRBJ1-2; D remains ambiguous. V dropped 2 bases and J dropped 0 bases, with 10 bases sitting between them. The germline CDR1 and CDR2 sequences are MGHDK and SYGVNS. CDR3 length: 15 amino acids. The CDR3 DNA reads as TGTGCCAGCAGTGAAGGAGTAGCATCTAACTATGGCTACACCTTC. It is translated as CASSEGVASNYGYTF.

This rearrangement joins TRBV7-8 to TRBJ2-3; D may be TRBD2 (6 bases). Germline V gene sequence: CDR1 SGHVS, CDR2 FQNEAQ. The CDR3 runs 15 residues. V was pared by 4 bases and J by 2 bases, with 13 bases between. The CDR3: CASSSSGSYTDTQYF. CDR3 nucleotide sequence: TGTGCCAGCAGCTCAAGCGGGTCTTACACAGATACGCAGTATTTT.

V and J are TRBV7-9 and TRBJ1-2; TRBD1 matches 7 bases. Per the germline V gene, CDR1 is SEHNR and CDR2 is FQNEAQ (reference sequence). Trimming cost V 5 bases and J 6 bases; bases outside gene matches: 6. The CDR3 totals 13 residues. In nucleotides, the CDR3 is TGTGCCAGCAGCCCCGGGACAGCCGATGGCTACACCTTC. Translating it yields CASSPGTADGYTF. The variable domain in full, with the rest retrieved from reference TRBV7-9 and TRBJ1-2, is DTGVSQNPRHKITKRGQNVTFRCDPISEHNRLYWYRQTLGQGPEFLTYFQNEAQLEKSRLLSDRFSAERPKGSFSTLEIQRTEQGDSAMYLCASSPGTADGYTFGSGTRLTVV.

CDR3 in DNA: TGTGCCAGCAGTGTTTCAGGGGAAAGTGAAGCTTTCTTT. It translates to CASSVSGESEAFF. The chain employs TRBV25-1 and TRBJ1-1, with D perhaps TRBD1 (6 bases). V dropped 4 bases and J dropped 7 bases, with 13 bases sitting between them. Looked up from germline, CDR1 is MGHDK and CDR2 is SYGVNS. There are 13 residues in the CDR3.

The rearrangement uses TRBV11-2 and TRBJ1-2, with 7 positions matching TRBD1. Germline V lookup: CDR1 SGHAT, CDR2 FQNNGV. The ends lost 2 bases at V and 5 bases at J; junction bases unmatched: 2. This CDR3 has 13 residues. CDR3 protein: CASSLTTGYGYTF. In DNA, the CDR3 is TGTGCCAGCAGCTTAACGACAGGGTATGGCTACACCTTC.

V is TRBV6-1 and J is TRBJ2-1; D is unresolved. The CDR3 consists of 12 residues. From germline, CDR1 is MNHNS and CDR2 SASEGT. V was pared by 5 bases and J by 15 bases, with 17 bases between. The CDR3: CASSHWTATLFF. The CDR3, as DNA: TGTGCCAGCAGTCATTGGACGGCGACGCTGTTCTTC.

The CDR3 DNA follows: TGTGCCAGCAGCTTGACTGGATATACGCAGTATTTT. This translates into CASSLTGYTQYF. V and J are TRBV5-4 and TRBJ2-3; D is unresolved. The V gene's germline CDR1 is SGHNT and CDR2 YYREEE (reference sequence). The CDR3 has 12 residues. Trimming removed 1 base at V and 7 bases at J, with 7 bases between.

In this sample, this clone turned up once. The chain carries TRBV5-4 and TRBJ2-3, with no clear D. Germline lookup yields CDR1 SGHNT and CDR2 YYREEE (reference sequence). There are 12 residues in the CDR3. With 5 bases removed from V and 2 bases from J, the gap between germline ends came to 6 bases. CDR3 sequence reads: CASRRYTDTQYF. The CDR3 DNA reads as TGTGCCAGCAGGCGCTACACAGATACGCAGTATTTT.

V usage is TRBV6-5 and J usage is TRBJ2-7; a weak D match, TRBD1 (6 bases). The V and J ends lost 0 bases and 0 bases respectively, with 9 bases between them. The CDR3 sequence is 15 residues long. The germline V gene encodes CDR1 MNHEY and CDR2 SVGAGI. CDR3 in amino acids: CASSYSTGISYEQYF. CDR3 coding DNA: TGTGCCAGCAGTTACTCTACAGGGATCTCCTACGAGCAGTACTTC.

The chain joins TRBV7-8 to TRBJ2-7; 7 bases fit TRBD2. With 5 bases clipped from V and 1 base from J, the junction kept 2 bases outside the gene matches. This CDR3 has 13 amino acids. The V gene's germline CDR1 is SGHVS and CDR2 FQNEAQ. The CDR3 DNA is TGTGCCAGCAGCGCGGGACTATCCTACGAGCAGTACTTC. Translation gives CASSAGLSYEQYF.

This clone has just a few counts. V gene TRBV28 combines with J gene TRBJ1-1; tentative D call: TRBD1 (5 bases). This CDR3 region has 17 residues. Germline loops: CDR1 MDHEN, CDR2 SYDVKM. The V end lost 5 bases, the J end lost 7 bases, and 26 bases lay between the germline ends. CDR3 sequence reads: CASSTTFSGERGIEAFF. The CDR3 DNA sequence: TGTGCCAGCAGTACGACCTTCTCCGGGGAAAGGGGAATTGAAGCTTTCTTT.

The CDR3 sequence: CASSFGAPSYEQYF. The CDR3, as DNA: TGTGCCAGCAGCTTTGGTGCTCCCTCCTACGAGCAGTACTTC. The genes are TRBV11-2 and TRBJ2-7; unclear D gene. Germline-derived CDR1 and CDR2 are SGHAT and FQNNGV. The ends were cut back, 3 bases at V and 0 bases at J, with 9 bases in the middle. The CDR3 contains 14 residues.

The chain has TRBV7-9 and TRBJ2-2, with 15 bases fitting TRBD2. CDR1 is SEHNR, CDR2 FQNEAQ, per germline (reference sequence). This CDR3 region has 18 residues. Unmatched junction bases numbered 8, after V lost 4 bases and J lost 5 bases. Here the CDR3 reads CASSSWTSGRAWTGELFF. CDR3 DNA sequence: TGTGCCAGCAGCTCGTGGACTAGCGGGAGGGCTTGGACCGGGGAGCTGTTTTTT.

The rearrangement uses TRBV6-5 and TRBJ2-5, with D tentatively TRBD1 or TRBD2 (5 bases each). Germline V CDR1 and CDR2: MNHEY, SVGAGI. V dropped 0 bases and J dropped 5 bases, with 16 bases sitting between them. The CDR3 has 16 residues. CDR3 in amino acids: CASSYSFGDRGETQYF. CDR3 DNA: TGTGCCAGCAGTTACTCTTTTGGGGACCGCGGGGAGACCCAGTACTTC.

This sequence joins TRBV27 and TRBJ1-1, with D perhaps matching TRBD1 (5 bases). Trimming cost V 6 bases and J 8 bases, with 22 bases left between them. The CDR3 totals 15 residues. Germline lookup yields CDR1 MNHEY and CDR2 SMNVEV (reference sequence). The CDR3 here is CASSKGRITSGEAFF. DNA of the CDR3: TGTGCCAGCAGCAAAGGACGGATCACTTCAGGGGAAGCTTTCTTT.

Concerning this clone itself: Within the sample, other DNA sequences also encode this same CDR3. The chain joins TRBV25-1 to TRBJ1-1; D is unclear. CDR3 length equals 12 residues. V dropped 1 base and J dropped 5 bases, with 5 bases sitting between them. Germline lookup yields CDR1 MGHDK and CDR2 SYGVNS. The CDR3 loop reads CASSESGTEAFF. The CDR3 DNA follows: TGTGCCAGCAGTGAATCGGGAACTGAAGCTTTCTTT.

The gene calls are TRBV4-1 and TRBJ2-7; D uncertain. Per the germline V gene, CDR1 is MGHRA and CDR2 is YSYEKL. V gave up 1 base and J gave up 4 bases, with 11 bases separating them. The CDR3 sequence is 14 residues long. The CDR3 nucleotides read TGCGCCAGCAGCCAAGCATTATACGGGTACGAGCAGTACTTC. Encoded protein: CASSQALYGYEQYF.

The CDR3 is CASSLFGDQPQHF. The DNA for the CDR3 is TGCGCCAGCAGCTTGTTCGGAGATCAGCCCCAGCATTTT. This chain links TRBV5-1 with TRBJ1-5; D is unclear. The CDR3 covers 13 residues. Looked up from germline, CDR1 is SGHRS and CDR2 is YFSETQ. Deletions cut 1 base from V and 5 bases from J, with 7 bases between.

This clone was seen once. The chain employs TRBV27 and TRBJ2-2, with D hard to call. The CDR3 has 15 amino acids. V gave up 2 bases and J gave up 0 bases, with 7 bases separating them. Germline V gives CDR1 MNHEY, CDR2 SMNVEV (reference sequence). CDR3 coding DNA: TGTGCCAGCAGTTTAATGGATCCGAACACCGGGGAGCTGTTTTTT. It yields the protein CASSLMDPNTGELFF.

This chain connects TRBV7-2 to TRBJ2-7; 10 bases are shared with TRBD2. This CDR3 has 17 residues. Germline CDR1 and CDR2: SGHTA and FQGNSA. The ends lost 5 bases at V and 0 bases at J; junction bases unmatched: 10. Written as DNA, the CDR3 is TGTGCCAGCAGCGCGGGGATTAGCGGGGGGAGCTCCTACGAGCAGTACTTC. Its translation is CASSAGISGGSSYEQYF.

The chain is built from TRBV4-1 and TRBJ2-7; the match to TRBD1 covers 7 bases. Germline CDR1 MGHRA, CDR2 YSYEKL. V trimming: 4 bases; J trimming: 5 bases; junction bases outside the gene matches: 8. CDR3 size: 14 residues. The CDR3 DNA is TGCGCCAGCAGCCTCCTAGGACAGGTCGACGAGCAGTACTTC. The encoded protein is CASSLLGQVDEQYF.

V usage is TRBV10-2 and J usage is TRBJ1-2, with 8 bases lining up with TRBD1. The trim removed 3 bases at V and 3 bases at J, leaving 6 bases unmatched. Germline-derived CDR1 and CDR2 are WSHSY and SAAADI. The CDR3 length is 15 residues. The CDR3 reads CASSDYQGQDYGYTF. CDR3 DNA: TGCGCCAGCAGTGACTACCAGGGACAGGACTATGGCTACACCTTC.